Following are 30 T cell receptor beta chains from one sample sequenced in a study of neoadjuvant nivolumab and ipilimumab in lung cancer (dated by TCRdb to 2018 to 2021). The time point label, read with the paper, signifies: at surgical resection after neoadjuvant nivolumab +/- ipilimumab. The library was prepared using the immunoSEQ multiplex PCR assay. TCRdb took this table from immuneACCESS and kept in-frame rearrangements with V and J called. Such tables lack part of the clones; where checked against another copy, unresolved V genes explain under half of the gap, and the rest is unexplained. The sample has about 25,000 clones on record, about 81% of them singletons. The ten largest clones capture 7% to 10% of the sample. Here the sequenced sample was tumor tissue, taken after neoadjuvant nivolumab, alone or with ipilimumab, at or shortly before surgery. The source of these receptors is an adult with non-small cell lung cancer.

This clone was detected a few times. The chain is built from TRBV25-1 and TRBJ1-2, with D perhaps matching TRBD1 (6 bases). The length of the CDR3 is 13 residues. Deletions cut 7 bases from V and 5 bases from J, with 14 bases between. Germline V gene data show CDR1 as MGHDK and CDR2 as SYGVNS. This CDR3 reads CASTAGQGYGYTF. In DNA, the CDR3 is TGTGCCAGCACCGCTGGCCAGGGGTATGGCTACACCTTC.

The V and J genes are TRBV4-1 and TRBJ2-2; 7 bases agree with TRBD1. The V gene's germline CDR1 is MGHRA and CDR2 YSYEKL. V lost 6 bases to trimming and J lost 4 bases; unmatched junction nucleotides: 8. CDR3 length equals 15 residues. The CDR3, as DNA: TGCGCCAGCAGTCCCGACAGGGTCGGCACCGGGGAGCTGTTTTTT. Translated, it gives CASSPDRVGTGELFF.

The chain recombines TRBV6-5 with TRBJ2-7; 8 bases agree with TRBD1. The CDR3 consists of 13 residues. V dropped 2 bases and J dropped 3; count of bases not matched to a gene: 0. The V gene's germline CDR1 is MNHEY and CDR2 SVGAGI. For the CDR3, the DNA is TGTGCCAGCAGTTACGGGACAGGCTACGAGCAGTACTTC. The encoded protein is CASSYGTGYEQYF.

The sample holds a few counts of this clone. The V call is TRBV13, the J call TRBJ2-1, with 9 nucleotides matching TRBD2. The V and J ends lost 5 bases and 4 bases, in that order; junction bases with no gene match: 12. From germline, CDR1 is PRHDT and CDR2 FYEKMQ (reference sequence). The length of the CDR3 is 17 residues. In DNA, the CDR3 is TGTGCCAGCAGCCCTGGAATAGCGGGAGTGTATTACAATGAGCAGTTCTTC. Its translation is CASSPGIAGVYYNEQFF.

The J gene is TRBJ1-2, the V gene TRBV6-5, with 9 positions matching TRBD1. The V gene end was trimmed by 7 bases and the J gene end by 7 bases; junction bases not matched to a gene: 10. The CDR3 contains 14 residues. The germline gives CDR1 MNHEY, CDR2 SVGAGI. The CDR3 sequence is CASTSPRDRAGYTF. The CDR3 DNA reads TGTGCCAGCACATCCCCCCGGGACAGGGCTGGCTACACCTTC.

The chain carries TRBV5-1 and TRBJ2-7; D unclear. Between the trimmed V and J ends, which lost 1 base and 3 bases, there was a span of 14 bases. Germline V gene lookup returns CDR1 SGHRS and CDR2 YFSETQ. This CDR3 region has 15 residues. CDR3 loop: CASSLLGSAVYEQYF. The CDR3 bases are TGCGCCAGCAGCTTGTTGGGGTCTGCGGTCTACGAGCAGTACTTC. The full variable domain, with the rest looked up from reference TRBV5-1 and TRBJ2-7, is KAGVTQTPRYLIKTRGQQVTLSCSPISGHRSVSWYQQTPGQGLQFLFEYFSETQRNKGNFPGRFSGRQFSNSRSEMNVSTLELGDSALYLCASSLLGSAVYEQYFGPGTRLTVT.

Only one count was recorded for this clone. The chain couples TRBV11-2 to TRBJ2-7; no firm D call. Germline CDR1 SGHAT, CDR2 FQNNGV. The CDR3 has 16 amino acids. V lost 0 bases and J lost 8, with 20 bases in between. In DNA form, the CDR3 reads TGTGCCAGCAGCTTAGAAGTGGGCGGAACTGGAGACCAGCAGTACTTC. Translation: CASSLEVGGTGDQQYF.

The chain employs TRBV12-2 and TRBJ2-3; the D call TRBD2 from the table was never checked on the DNA. TRBV12-2 is classified as a pseudogene. The CDR3 has 17 residues. CDR3 protein: CASRLEGREAGTDTQYF. The CDR3 DNA reads TGTGCAAGTCGCTTAGAGGGGCGGGAGGCGGGCACAGATACGCAGTATTTT.

V is TRBV6-5 and J is TRBJ1-1; D remains unclear. With 4 bases removed from V and 7 bases from J, the gap between germline ends came to 13 bases. Germline loops: CDR1 MNHEY, CDR2 SVGAGI. This CDR3 region has 13 residues. Here the CDR3 DNA reads TGTGCCAGCAGTTTCCTTGGCCGGGATGAAGCTTTCTTT. This encodes CASSFLGRDEAFF.

The chain joins TRBV30 to TRBJ1-1; 11 nucleotides agree with TRBD1. J lost 1 base, V lost 2 bases, and 6 bases had no gene match. The CDR3 spans 16 residues. In germline, CDR1 is GTSNPN, CDR2 SVGIG (reference sequence). For the CDR3, the DNA is TGTGCCTGGAGTAGGGGACAGGGGGGGCGGAACACTGAAGCTTTCTTT. Its protein is CAWSRGQGGRNTEAFF.

This chain links TRBV7-7 with TRBJ2-2; D gene ambiguous. V shed 5 bases and J shed 7 bases, with 14 bases lying between them. Germline-derived CDR1 and CDR2 are SSHAT and FNYEAQ (reference sequence). The length of the CDR3 is 14 residues. CDR3 amino acids: CASSPNPASGELFF. CDR3 sequence (DNA): TGTGCCAGCAGCCCTAATCCTGCGAGCGGGGAGCTGTTTTTT.

This chain joins TRBV11-2 and TRBJ2-5; D perhaps matches TRBD1 (6 bases). Germline V gene sequence: CDR1 SGHAT, CDR2 FQNNGV. Trimming pared 1 base from V and 4 bases from J, leaving 7 bases between. The CDR3 extends over 13 amino acids. CDR3 region: CASSLVGGETQYF. Written as DNA, the CDR3 is TGTGCCAGCAGCTTAGTAGGGGGAGAGACCCAGTACTTC.

The chain links TRBV30 to TRBJ1-1; D gene uncertain. With 5 bases removed from V and 4 bases from J, the gap between germline ends came to 11 bases. CDR3 length equals 12 residues. Germline V CDR1 and CDR2: GTSNPN, SVGIG (reference sequence). The CDR3 coding sequence is TGTGCCTGGGCGCTCCAGGTCACTGAAGCTTTCTTT. It yields the protein CAWALQVTEAFF. Looking up the rest from reference TRBV30 and TRBJ1-1 gives the full variable domain: SQTIHQWPATLVQPVGSPLSLECTVEGTSNPNLYWYRQAAGRGLQLLFYSVGIGQISSEVPQNLSASRPQDRQFILSSKKLLLSDSGFYLCAWALQVTEAFFGQGTRLTVV.

The V and J genes are TRBV30 and TRBJ2-3; 11 bases line up with TRBD2. The germline V gene has CDR1 GTSNPN and CDR2 SVGIG (reference sequence). The CDR3 totals 15 residues. The trim removed 2 bases at V and 1 base at J, leaving 2 bases unmatched. CDR3 nucleotides: TGTGCCTGGAGTATAGCGGGAGGGGGCACAGATACGCAGTATTTT. Encoded protein: CAWSIAGGGTDTQYF.

The V and J genes are TRBV11-2 and TRBJ1-1, with TRBD1 matching 7 bases. The CDR3 covers 16 residues. V trimming: 6 bases; J trimming: 4 bases; junction bases outside the gene matches: 14. Germline CDR1 and CDR2: SGHAT and FQNNGV. The CDR3 loop is CASRPIPGGRSTEAFF. The CDR3 bases are TGTGCCAGCAGACCAATACCAGGGGGTCGGAGCACTGAAGCTTTCTTT. The complete variable domain, with remaining parts taken from reference TRBV11-2 and TRBJ1-1, reads EAGVAQSPRYKIIEKRQSVAFWCNPISGHATLYWYQQILGQGPKLLIQFQNNGVVDDSQLPKDRFSAERLKGVDSTLKIQPAKLEDSAVYLCASRPIPGGRSTEAFFGQGTRLTVV.

The gene calls are TRBV6-6 and TRBJ1-5; TRBD1 matches 9 bases. This CDR3 is built from 14 residues. Per germline, CDR1 MNHNY and CDR2 SVGAGI (reference sequence). After removal of 6 bases from V and 11 bases from J, the junction contained 11 bases not matched to a gene. CDR3 coding DNA: TGTGCCAGCAGGGACAGGGGCTCTAATATGGCCCAGCATTTT. Translating it yields CASRDRGSNMAQHF.

Sample share makes this clone hyperexpanded. This sequence joins TRBV5-4 and TRBJ2-7; no clear D. The CDR3 is made up of 14 amino acids. Germline lookup yields CDR1 SGHNT and CDR2 YYREEE (reference sequence). V was clipped by 2 bases and J by 3 bases, with 12 bases between them. CDR3 sequence (DNA): TGTGCCAGCAGCTTAGGAGATTTCGACTACGAGCAGTACTTC. Translated, it gives CASSLGDFDYEQYF.

This chain joins TRBV7-9 and TRBJ2-2, with TRBD1 matching 9 bases. V shed 5 bases and J 6 bases; nucleotides not matched to a gene: 13. This CDR3 comprises 17 residues. Germline values: CDR1 SEHNR, CDR2 FQNEAQ (reference sequence). CDR3 DNA sequence: TGTGCCAGCAGCCCGCAGGCCGGGACAGGGTCGTCCGGGGAGCTGTTTTTT. Its translation: CASSPQAGTGSSGELFF.

This clone is judged medium-sized. The V call is TRBV10-1, the J call TRBJ2-7; 12 bases map to TRBD2. The germline V gene has CDR1 WNHNN and CDR2 SYGVQD (reference sequence). Trimming removed 4 bases from V and 7 bases from J; junction bases left unmatched: 5. The CDR3 covers 14 residues. The CDR3 region is CASSVMGLAGEQYF. The DNA for the CDR3 is TGCGCCAGCAGTGTTATGGGACTAGCGGGTGAGCAGTACTTC.

The V and J genes are TRBV7-8 and TRBJ2-1; D call uncertain. This CDR3 contains 14 residues. Germline V gives CDR1 SGHVS, CDR2 FQNEAQ. V was clipped by 1 base and J by 4 bases, with 8 bases between them. The CDR3 protein is CASSLVLAYNEQFF. The DNA of the CDR3 is TGTGCCAGCAGCTTAGTCTTGGCGTACAATGAGCAGTTCTTC.

The chain links TRBV7-2 to TRBJ2-5; tentative D call: TRBD1 (7 bases). The CDR3 covers 15 residues. Germline CDR1 is SGHTA and CDR2 is FQGNSA. Between the trimmed V and J ends, which lost 6 bases and 7 bases, there was a span of 21 bases. In DNA, the CDR3 is TGTGCCAGCAGAACTCGGACAGGCGGGACCGGGACCCAGTACTTC. This translates into CASRTRTGGTGTQYF.

The chain combines TRBV6-6 with TRBJ2-7; D is possibly TRBD1 (5 bases). The CDR3 runs to 14 residues. Germline CDR1 MNHNY, CDR2 SVGAGI (reference sequence). The V end was cut by 4 bases, the J end by 1 base, with 11 bases between. DNA for the CDR3: TGTGCCAGCAGTTCAGACAGCCTGTCCTACGAGCAGTACTTC. This codes for CASSSDSLSYEQYF.

This sequence joins TRBV10-1 and TRBJ2-7, with TRBD2 matching 8 bases. J gave up 1 base and V 3 bases, and 5 bases lay outside the gene matches. This CDR3 region has 15 residues. Germline V gene data show CDR1 as WNHNN and CDR2 as SYGVQD (reference sequence). CDR3 protein: CASSDERERSYEQYF. DNA of the CDR3: TGCGCCAGCAGTGACGAGCGGGAGCGTTCCTACGAGCAGTACTTC.

V is TRBV18 and J is TRBJ1-2; TRBD1 is a possible D gene (5 bases). Germline V gene data show CDR1 as KGHSH and CDR2 as LQKENI. The CDR3 totals 13 residues. V lost 3 bases and J lost 6, with 11 bases in between. CDR3 nucleotide sequence: TGTGCCAGCTCACCGTTGTTAGGGGATGGCTACACCTTC. Encoded protein: CASSPLLGDGYTF.

V is TRBV6-5 and J is TRBJ1-1, with TRBD1 as a possible D gene (6 bases). CDR1 is MNHEY, CDR2 SVGAGI, per germline. CDR3 length equals 13 residues. The germline V and J ends were trimmed by 4 bases and 7 bases, with 13 bases remaining between them. The CDR3 DNA is TGTGCCAGCAGTTTCAGGGGAGTTTATGAAGCTTTCTTT. Amino acid sequence: CASSFRGVYEAFF.

The chain carries TRBV2 and TRBJ2-7, with D possibly being TRBD1 (5 bases). Trimming stripped 7 bases from V and 1 base from J, with 20 bases between. This CDR3 has 16 amino acids. Germline V CDR1 and CDR2: SNHLY, FYNNEI. DNA for the CDR3: TGTGCCAGCAAGTACTATGGGGCAGGGCGTTCCTACGAGCAGTACTTC. Its protein product is CASKYYGAGRSYEQYF.

V is TRBV10-1 and J is TRBJ2-1, with a weak D call TRBD1 (6 bases). The CDR3 is made up of 17 amino acids. CDR1 and CDR2 (germline): WNHNN, SYGVQD (reference sequence). V dropped 8 bases and J dropped 8 bases, with 28 bases sitting between them. DNA of the CDR3: TGCGCCAGCTCCTATGAGACCGTCAGGGGACACGGCGATGAGCAGTTCTTC. As protein: CASSYETVRGHGDEQFF.

This clone was seen a single time. This chain connects TRBV28 to TRBJ2-7, with 14 positions matching TRBD2. The CDR3 is 15 amino acids. V dropped 6 bases and J dropped 5; count of bases not matched to a gene: 6. Germline assignment: CDR1 MDHEN and CDR2 SYDVKM. The CDR3 is CASRQTSGRVHEQYF. CDR3 in DNA: TGTGCCAGCAGACAGACTAGCGGGAGGGTCCACGAGCAGTACTTC.

The chain employs TRBV10-3 and TRBJ2-7; 7 bases line up with TRBD2. This CDR3 comprises 14 residues. Germline CDR1 and CDR2: ENHRY and SYGVKD. V lost 4 bases, J lost 3 bases, and 6 bases stayed unmatched. The CDR3 region has the DNA TGTGCCATCAGTGCGGCTAGCGGAGACTACGAGCAGTACTTC. This translates into CAISAASGDYEQYF.

The CDR3 loop is CASSSWGSYEQYF. The CDR3 region has the DNA TGTGCCAGCAGCTCCTGGGGGTCCTACGAGCAGTACTTC. J is TRBJ2-7 and V is TRBV5-5; D may be TRBD1 or TRBD2 (5 bases each). CDR1 and CDR2 from the germline V gene are SGHKS and YYEKEE (reference sequence). CDR3 length equals 13 residues. V was trimmed by 3 bases and J by 1 base, leaving 8 bases between them.